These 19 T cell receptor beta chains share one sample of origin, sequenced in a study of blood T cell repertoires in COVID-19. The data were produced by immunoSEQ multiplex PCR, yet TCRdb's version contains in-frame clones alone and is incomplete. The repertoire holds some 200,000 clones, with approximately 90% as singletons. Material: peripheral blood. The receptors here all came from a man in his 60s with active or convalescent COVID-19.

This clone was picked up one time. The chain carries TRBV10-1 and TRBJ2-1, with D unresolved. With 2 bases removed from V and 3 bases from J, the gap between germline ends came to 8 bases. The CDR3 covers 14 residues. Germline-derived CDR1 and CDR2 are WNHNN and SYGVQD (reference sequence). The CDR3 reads CASSEAQIYNEQFF. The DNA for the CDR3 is TGCGCCAGCAGTGAGGCACAAATCTACAATGAGCAGTTCTTC.

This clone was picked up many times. Here the CDR3 reads CASSEDRGRETQYF. The CDR3 nucleotides are TGTGCCAGCAGCGAGGACAGGGGGAGAGAGACCCAGTACTTC. V gene TRBV7-9 combines with J gene TRBJ2-5; 10 bases align to TRBD1. The CDR3 contains 14 residues. Germline V gene lookup returns CDR1 SEHNR and CDR2 FQNEAQ (reference sequence). Unmatched junction bases numbered 4, after V lost 5 bases and J lost 4 bases.

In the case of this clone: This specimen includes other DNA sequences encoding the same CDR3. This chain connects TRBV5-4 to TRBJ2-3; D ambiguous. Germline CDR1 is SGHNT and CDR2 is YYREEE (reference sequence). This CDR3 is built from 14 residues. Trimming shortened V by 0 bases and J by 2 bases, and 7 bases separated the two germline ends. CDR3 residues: CASSLAGVTDTQYF. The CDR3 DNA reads TGTGCCAGCAGCTTGGCCGGAGTCACAGATACGCAGTATTTT.

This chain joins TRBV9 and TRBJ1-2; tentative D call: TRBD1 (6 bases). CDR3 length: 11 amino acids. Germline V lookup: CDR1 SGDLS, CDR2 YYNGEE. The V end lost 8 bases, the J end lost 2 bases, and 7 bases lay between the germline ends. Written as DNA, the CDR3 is TGTGCCAGAGACAGGAACTATGGCTACACCTTC. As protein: CARDRNYGYTF.

The chain's CDR3 is CASSGGGSWNTEAFF. CDR3 nucleotide sequence: TGTGCCAGCAGTGGGGGAGGCAGCTGGAACACTGAAGCTTTCTTT. The chain is built from TRBV2 and TRBJ1-1; no reliable D call. The ends were cut back, 4 bases at V and 1 base at J, with 13 bases in the middle. Germline-derived CDR1 and CDR2 are SNHLY and FYNNEI. CDR3 size: 15 residues.

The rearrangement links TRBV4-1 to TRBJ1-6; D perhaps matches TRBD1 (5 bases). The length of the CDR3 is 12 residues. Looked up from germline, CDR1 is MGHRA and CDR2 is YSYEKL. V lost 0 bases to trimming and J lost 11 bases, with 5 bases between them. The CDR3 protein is CASSQEGAPLHF. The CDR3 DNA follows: TGCGCCAGCAGCCAAGAAGGGGCACCCCTCCACTTT.

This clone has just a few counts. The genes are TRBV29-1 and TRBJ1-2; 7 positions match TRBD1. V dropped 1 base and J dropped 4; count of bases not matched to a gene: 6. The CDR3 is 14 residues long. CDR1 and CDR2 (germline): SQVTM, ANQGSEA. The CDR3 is CSVEAQGGGYGYTF. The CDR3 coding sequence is TGCAGCGTTGAAGCGCAGGGGGGTGGCTATGGCTACACCTTC.

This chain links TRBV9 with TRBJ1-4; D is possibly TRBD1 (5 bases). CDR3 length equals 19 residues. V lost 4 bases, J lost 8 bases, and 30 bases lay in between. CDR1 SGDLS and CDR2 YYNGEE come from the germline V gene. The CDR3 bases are TGTGCCAGCAGCTACGATGGAGAGGGAGGGGTTGGTCCGAGGGAAAAACTGTTTTTT. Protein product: CASSYDGEGGVGPREKLFF.

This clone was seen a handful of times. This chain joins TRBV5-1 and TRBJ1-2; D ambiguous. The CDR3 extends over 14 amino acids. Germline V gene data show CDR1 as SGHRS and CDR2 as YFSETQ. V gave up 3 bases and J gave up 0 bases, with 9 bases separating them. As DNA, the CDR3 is TGCGCCAGCAGCTCCTACCTGACTAACTATGGCTACACCTTC. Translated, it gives CASSSYLTNYGYTF. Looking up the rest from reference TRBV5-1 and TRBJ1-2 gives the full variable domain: KAGVTQTPRYLIKTRGQQVTLSCSPISGHRSVSWYQQTPGQGLQFLFEYFSETQRNKGNFPGRFSGRQFSNSRSEMNVSTLELGDSALYLCASSSYLTNYGYTFGSGTRLTVV.

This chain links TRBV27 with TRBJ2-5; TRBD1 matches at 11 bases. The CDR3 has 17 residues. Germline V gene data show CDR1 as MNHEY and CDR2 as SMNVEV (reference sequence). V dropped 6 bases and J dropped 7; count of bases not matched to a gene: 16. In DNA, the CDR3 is TGTGCCAGCAGCAAACCCTCCGGGACAGGGGGTAAGGGGACCCAGTACTTC. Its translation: CASSKPSGTGGKGTQYF.

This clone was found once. CDR3 nucleotide sequence: TGTGCCAGCAGTACGGTCCTGGGACAGGGGGCTCAAGCTTTCTTT. Its protein product is CASSTVLGQGAQAFF. The chain employs TRBV2 and TRBJ1-1; 12 bases are shared with TRBD1. Trimming cost V 5 bases and J 9 bases; bases outside gene matches: 10. The germline gives CDR1 SNHLY, CDR2 FYNNEI. The CDR3 runs to 15 residues.

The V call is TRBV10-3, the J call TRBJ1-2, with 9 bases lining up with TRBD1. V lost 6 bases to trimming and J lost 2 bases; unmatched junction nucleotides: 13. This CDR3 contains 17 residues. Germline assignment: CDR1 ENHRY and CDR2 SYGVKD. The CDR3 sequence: CAIRMGGQGALNYGYTF. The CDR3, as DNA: TGTGCCATCAGGATGGGGGGACAGGGAGCCCTAAACTATGGCTACACCTTC.

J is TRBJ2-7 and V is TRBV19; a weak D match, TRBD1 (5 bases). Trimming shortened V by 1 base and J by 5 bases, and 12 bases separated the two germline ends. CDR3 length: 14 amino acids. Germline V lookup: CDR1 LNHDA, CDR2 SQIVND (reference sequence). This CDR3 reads CASSIVAGYDEQYF. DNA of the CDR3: TGTGCCAGTAGTATAGTGGCAGGGTACGACGAGCAGTACTTC.

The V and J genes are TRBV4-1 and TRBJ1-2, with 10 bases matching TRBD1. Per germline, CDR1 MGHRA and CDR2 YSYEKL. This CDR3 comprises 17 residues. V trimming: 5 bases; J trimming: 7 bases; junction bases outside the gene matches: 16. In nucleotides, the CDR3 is TGCGCCAGCAGCAAACTAGAATTGACAGGGGGCGAGGCTGGCTACACCTTC. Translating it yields CASSKLELTGGEAGYTF.

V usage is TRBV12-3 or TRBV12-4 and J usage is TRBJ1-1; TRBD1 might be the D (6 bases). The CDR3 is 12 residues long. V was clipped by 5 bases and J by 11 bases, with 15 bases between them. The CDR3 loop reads CASSRQGLRAFF. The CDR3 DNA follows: TGTGCCAGCAGTCGCCAGGGGCTTCGGGCTTTCTTT.

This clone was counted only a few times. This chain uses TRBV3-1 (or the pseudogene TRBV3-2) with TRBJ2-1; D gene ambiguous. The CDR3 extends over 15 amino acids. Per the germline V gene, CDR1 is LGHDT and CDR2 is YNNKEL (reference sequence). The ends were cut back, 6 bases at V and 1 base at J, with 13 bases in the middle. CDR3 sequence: CASSNFGGSYNEQFF. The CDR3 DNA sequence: TGTGCCAGCAGTAACTTCGGCGGTTCCTACAATGAGCAGTTCTTC.

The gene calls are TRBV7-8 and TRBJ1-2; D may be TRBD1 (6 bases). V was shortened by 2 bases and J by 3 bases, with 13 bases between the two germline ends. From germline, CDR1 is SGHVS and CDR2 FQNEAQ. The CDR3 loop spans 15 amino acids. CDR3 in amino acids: CASSLNPTGYYGYTF. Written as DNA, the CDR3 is TGTGCCAGCAGCTTAAACCCGACAGGATACTATGGCTACACCTTC. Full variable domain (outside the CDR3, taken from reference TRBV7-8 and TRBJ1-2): GAGVSQSPRYKVAKRGQDVALRCDPISGHVSLFWYQQALGQGPEFLTYFQNEAQLDKSGLPSDRFFAERPEGSVSTLKIQRTQQEDSAVYLCASSLNPTGYYGYTFGSGTRLTVV.

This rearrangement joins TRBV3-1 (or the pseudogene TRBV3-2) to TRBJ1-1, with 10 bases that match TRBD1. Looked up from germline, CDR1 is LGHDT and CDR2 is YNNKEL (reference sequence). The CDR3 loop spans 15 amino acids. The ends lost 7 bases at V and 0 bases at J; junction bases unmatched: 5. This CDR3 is CASTRTGGMNTEAFF. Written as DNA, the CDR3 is TGTGCCAGCACCCGGACAGGGGGGATGAACACTGAAGCTTTCTTT.

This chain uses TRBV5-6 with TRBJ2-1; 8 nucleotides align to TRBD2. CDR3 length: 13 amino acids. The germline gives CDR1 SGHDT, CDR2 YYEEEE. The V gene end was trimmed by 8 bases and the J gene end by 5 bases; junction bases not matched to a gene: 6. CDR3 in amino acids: CASSTGGDNEQFF. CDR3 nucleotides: TGTGCCAGTAGTACGGGAGGGGACAATGAGCAGTTCTTC.